This is a list of T cell receptor beta chains from one sample in a study of OX40 agonist ivuxolimab in advanced cancers. Measured with immunoSEQ multiplex PCR; TCRdb has only the in-frame clones, and not every one. The repertoire holds roughly 20,000 clones, with around 87% as singletons. Sequenced material: CD4+ or CD8+ T cells sorted from blood, taken in a trial of the OX40 agonist ivuxolimab. The receptors stem from an adult with an advanced solid tumor such as melanoma, head and neck, liver or kidney cancer. Each CDR3 is given with its conserved first and last residue. The order of the fields is clone size, D gene, J gene, V gene, CDR3 protein, CDR3 DNA. D genes are given only for firm matches. Clone size is stated in some rows and not others, as once, few, many or a class when expanded.

clone_size: -
d_call: -
j_call: TRBJ1-4
v_call: TRBV27
cdr3_aa: CASSPSPRQLANEKLFF
cdr3_nt: TGTGCCAGCAGTCCCTCCCCCCGACAGCTAGCAAATGAAAAACTGTTTTTT

clone_size: -
d_call: -
j_call: TRBJ2-5
v_call: TRBV21-1
cdr3_aa: CASSNYRRLAGSQETQYF
cdr3_nt: TGTGCCAGCAGCAATTATCGTCGACTAGCGGGGAGTCAAGAGACCCAGTACTTC

clone_size: -
d_call: -
j_call: TRBJ2-7
v_call: TRBV5-8
cdr3_aa: CASCARNNEQYF
cdr3_nt: TGTGCCAGCTGCGCCAGGAACAACGAGCAGTACTTC

clone_size: -
d_call: TRBD1
j_call: TRBJ2-3
v_call: TRBV5-1
cdr3_aa: CASSLGQGGDTQYF
cdr3_nt: TGCGCCAGCAGCTTGGGACAGGGGGGAGATACGCAGTATTTT

clone_size: -
d_call: -
j_call: TRBJ1-5
v_call: TRBV5-8
cdr3_aa: CASSFGAGKQPQHF
cdr3_nt: TGTGCCAGCAGCTTCGGGGCCGGAAAACAGCCCCAGCATTTT

clone_size: few
d_call: TRBD1
j_call: TRBJ1-2
v_call: TRBV15
cdr3_aa: CATSREDTGEKYGYTF
cdr3_nt: TGTGCCACCAGCAGAGAGGATACAGGGGAAAAGTATGGCTACACCTTC

clone_size: -
d_call: -
j_call: TRBJ1-1
v_call: TRBV25-1
cdr3_aa: CASSATGGEAFF
cdr3_nt: TGTGCCAGCAGTGCAACCGGGGGAGAAGCTTTCTTT

clone_size: -
d_call: TRBD1
j_call: TRBJ1-1
v_call: TRBV5-4
cdr3_aa: CASSVTGGNTEAFF
cdr3_nt: TGTGCCAGCAGCGTGACAGGGGGGAACACTGAAGCTTTCTTT

clone_size: -
d_call: TRBD1
j_call: TRBJ2-7
v_call: TRBV19
cdr3_aa: CASSISGGGYEQYF
cdr3_nt: TGTGCCAGTAGTATTTCAGGGGGCGGATACGAGCAGTACTTC

clone_size: -
d_call: TRBD1
j_call: TRBJ2-1
v_call: TRBV19
cdr3_aa: CASSIHIPGTGSRNEQFF
cdr3_nt: TGTGCCAGTAGTATCCATATCCCCGGGACAGGGAGCCGGAATGAGCAGTTCTTC

clone_size: -
d_call: -
j_call: TRBJ2-7
v_call: TRBV19
cdr3_aa: CASSIVGGELYEQYF
cdr3_nt: TGTGCCAGTAGTATAGTTGGCGGGGAGCTATACGAGCAGTACTTC

clone_size: -
d_call: TRBD1
j_call: TRBJ1-4
v_call: TRBV2
cdr3_aa: CASSAWTGATNEKLFF
cdr3_nt: TGTGCCAGCAGTGCTTGGACAGGGGCAACTAATGAAAAACTGTTTTTT

clone_size: -
d_call: -
j_call: TRBJ2-3
v_call: TRBV7-9
cdr3_aa: CASSSAGPTDTQYF
cdr3_nt: TGTGCCAGCAGCTCGGCGGGGCCCACAGATACGCAGTATTTT

clone_size: -
d_call: -
j_call: TRBJ1-1
v_call: TRBV6-6
cdr3_aa: CASSYSAYEAFF
cdr3_nt: TGTGCCAGCAGTTACTCGGCTTACGAAGCTTTCTTT

clone_size: -
d_call: -
j_call: TRBJ1-1
v_call: TRBV18
cdr3_aa: CASSQGGFTEAFF
cdr3_nt: TGTGCCAGCTCACAGGGGGGGTTCACTGAAGCTTTCTTT

clone_size: -
d_call: -
j_call: TRBJ1-5
v_call: TRBV21-1
cdr3_aa: CASSKGDRNQPQHF
cdr3_nt: TGTGCCAGCAGCAAAGGGGACAGAAATCAGCCCCAGCATTTT

clone_size: -
d_call: TRBD1
j_call: TRBJ2-1
v_call: TRBV7-8
cdr3_aa: CASRSRQGHNEQFF
cdr3_nt: TGTGCCAGCAGGAGTAGACAGGGCCACAATGAGCAGTTCTTC

clone_size: -
d_call: TRBD2
j_call: TRBJ2-7
v_call: TRBV19
cdr3_aa: CASSGRTSGGPYEQYF
cdr3_nt: TGTGCCAGTAGTGGACGAACTAGCGGGGGGCCCTACGAGCAGTACTTC

clone_size: -
d_call: -
j_call: TRBJ2-7
v_call: TRBV27
cdr3_aa: CASSLIGSPFYEQYF
cdr3_nt: TGTGCCAGCAGTTTGATCGGTAGCCCTTTCTACGAGCAGTACTTC

clone_size: medium-sized
d_call: -
j_call: TRBJ2-2
v_call: TRBV6-4
cdr3_aa: CASSEGNTGELFF
cdr3_nt: TGTGCCAGCAGTGAGGGGAACACCGGGGAGCTGTTTTTT

clone_size: once
d_call: TRBD1
j_call: TRBJ1-2
v_call: TRBV7-2
cdr3_aa: CASSPHRTGGAFGYTF
cdr3_nt: TGTGCCAGCAGCCCCCATCGGACAGGGGGCGCATTTGGCTACACCTTC

clone_size: -
d_call: -
j_call: TRBJ2-1
v_call: TRBV5-6
cdr3_aa: CASSLIGSPDYNEQFF
cdr3_nt: TGTGCCAGCAGCCTGATTGGGAGTCCGGACTACAATGAGCAGTTCTTC

clone_size: -
d_call: TRBD1
j_call: TRBJ1-1
v_call: TRBV7-6
cdr3_aa: CASSPRQGGTTEAFF
cdr3_nt: TGTGCCAGCAGCCCTAGACAGGGAGGGACCACTGAAGCTTTCTTT

clone_size: -
d_call: TRBD2
j_call: TRBJ2-1
v_call: TRBV7-9
cdr3_aa: CASSPYSGGAENEQFF
cdr3_nt: TGTGCCAGCAGCCCCTATAGCGGGGGGGCCGAGAATGAGCAGTTCTTC

clone_size: -
d_call: -
j_call: TRBJ2-4
v_call: TRBV19
cdr3_aa: CASSIMGFQYF
cdr3_nt: TGTGCCAGTAGTATCATGGGGTTCCAGTACTTC

clone_size: -
d_call: -
j_call: TRBJ1-1
v_call: TRBV6-5
cdr3_aa: CASSYSPAAEAFF
cdr3_nt: TGTGCCAGCAGTTACTCTCCAGCGGCTGAAGCTTTCTTT

clone_size: -
d_call: -
j_call: TRBJ2-7
v_call: TRBV15
cdr3_aa: CATREGSSYEQYF
cdr3_nt: TGTGCCACCAGGGAGGGGAGTTCCTACGAGCAGTACTTC

clone_size: -
d_call: -
j_call: TRBJ1-2
v_call: TRBV6-5
cdr3_aa: CASSEAGPYGYTF
cdr3_nt: TGTGCCAGCAGTGAGGCAGGGCCCTATGGCTACACCTTC

clone_size: medium-sized
d_call: -
j_call: TRBJ2-7
v_call: TRBV7-9
cdr3_aa: CASSFFPYEQYF
cdr3_nt: TGTGCCAGCAGCTTTTTCCCCTACGAGCAGTACTTC

clone_size: -
d_call: -
j_call: TRBJ2-2
v_call: TRBV19
cdr3_aa: CASSIDGGPVGELFF
cdr3_nt: TGTGCCAGTAGTATAGATGGGGGACCCGTAGGGGAGCTGTTTTTT

clone_size: -
d_call: -
j_call: TRBJ2-7
v_call: TRBV5-1
cdr3_aa: CASSLVQSGYEQYF
cdr3_nt: TGCGCCAGCAGCTTGGTCCAATCTGGCTACGAGCAGTACTTC

clone_size: -
d_call: -
j_call: TRBJ1-4
v_call: TRBV5-1
cdr3_aa: CASSLASGGSPEKLFF
cdr3_nt: TGCGCCAGCAGCTTGGCCAGTGGGGGGTCTCCTGAAAAACTGTTTTTT

clone_size: -
d_call: -
j_call: TRBJ1-5
v_call: TRBV30
cdr3_aa: CAWADSGNQPQHF
cdr3_nt: TGTGCCTGGGCGGACTCGGGCAATCAGCCCCAGCATTTT

clone_size: -
d_call: -
j_call: TRBJ1-1
v_call: TRBV19
cdr3_aa: CASSTRTEAFF
cdr3_nt: TGTGCCAGTAGCACCCGGACTGAAGCTTTCTTT

clone_size: -
d_call: TRBD2
j_call: TRBJ2-2
v_call: TRBV6-6
cdr3_aa: CASSLPGTSVAGELFF
cdr3_nt: TGTGCCAGCAGTTTACCAGGGACTAGCGTGGCCGGGGAGCTGTTTTTT

clone_size: few
d_call: TRBD1
j_call: TRBJ1-6
v_call: TRBV10-3
cdr3_aa: CAISGDRESSPLHF
cdr3_nt: TGTGCCATCAGCGGGGACAGGGAAAGTTCACCCCTCCACTTT

clone_size: -
d_call: TRBD1
j_call: TRBJ2-7
v_call: TRBV27
cdr3_aa: CATRPLPGQGIYEQYF
cdr3_nt: TGTGCCACCAGACCTTTGCCGGGACAGGGGATCTACGAGCAGTACTTC

clone_size: -
d_call: -
j_call: TRBJ1-2
v_call: TRBV9
cdr3_aa: CASSVGDRNYGYTF
cdr3_nt: TGTGCCAGCAGCGTAGGTGACAGGAACTATGGCTACACCTTC

clone_size: -
d_call: -
j_call: TRBJ1-4
v_call: TRBV4-3
cdr3_aa: CASSQDRGSEKLFF
cdr3_nt: TGCGCCAGCAGCCAAGACAGGGGTAGTGAAAAACTGTTTTTT

clone_size: -
d_call: -
j_call: TRBJ1-1
v_call: TRBV6-1
cdr3_aa: CASKMNTEAFF
cdr3_nt: TGTGCCAGCAAGATGAACACTGAAGCTTTCTTT

clone_size: -
d_call: -
j_call: TRBJ1-6
v_call: TRBV27
cdr3_aa: CASSSEPTGEGPLHF
cdr3_nt: TGTGCCAGCAGTTCCGAACCGACAGGCGAGGGCCCCCTCCACTTT

clone_size: once
d_call: TRBD1
j_call: TRBJ2-7
v_call: TRBV9
cdr3_aa: CASSVSDRGTDSYEQYF
cdr3_nt: TGTGCCAGCAGCGTTTCGGACAGGGGCACCGATTCCTACGAGCAGTACTTC

clone_size: -
d_call: -
j_call: TRBJ1-2
v_call: TRBV15
cdr3_aa: CATSRGAPGGEDNYGYTF
cdr3_nt: TGTGCCACCAGCAGAGGAGCTCCAGGTGGGGAGGATAACTATGGCTACACCTTC

clone_size: -
d_call: -
j_call: TRBJ1-1
v_call: TRBV2
cdr3_aa: CASKPFPGTEAFF
cdr3_nt: TGTGCCAGCAAGCCATTTCCGGGCACTGAAGCTTTCTTT

clone_size: -
d_call: -
j_call: TRBJ2-7
v_call: TRBV5-1
cdr3_aa: CASSSGSGPREQYF
cdr3_nt: TGCGCCAGCAGCTCCGGGTCGGGCCCTCGCGAGCAGTACTTC

clone_size: -
d_call: -
j_call: TRBJ1-4
v_call: TRBV15
cdr3_aa: CATSRDRERSEKLFF
cdr3_nt: TGTGCCACCAGCAGAGACCGGGAAAGGAGTGAAAAACTGTTTTTT

clone_size: -
d_call: TRBD1
j_call: TRBJ1-1
v_call: TRBV7-3
cdr3_aa: CASSLDGQVNTEAFF
cdr3_nt: TGTGCCAGCAGCTTAGATGGACAGGTGAACACTGAAGCTTTCTTT